These 6 T cell receptor beta chains originate from one sample sequenced in a study of early T cells in non-severe SARS-CoV-2 infection. TCRdb re-called the 5' RACE reads through MiXCR, storing one row per CDR3 protein. Of tens of thousands of distinct CDR3 sequences listed, 9.5% to 15% are singletons. The sample consisted of whole blood, taken at baseline. Receptors were obtained from an adult who was a healthcare worker with PCR-confirmed SARS-CoV-2 infection or an uninfected control (not recorded which).

The chain is built from TRBV29-1 and TRBJ2-7; 9 bases line up with TRBD1. J was trimmed by 4 bases and V by 5 bases; bases with no gene match: 6. The germline V gene has CDR1 SQVTM and CDR2 ANQGSEA. The CDR3 covers 13 residues. The CDR3 DNA sequence: TGCAGCGTTTCGGACAGGGGTTATTACGAGCAGTACTTC. It is translated as CSVSDRGYYEQYF.

This clonotype was found a few times. V is TRBV5-1 and J is TRBJ2-2; D possibly uses TRBD1 or TRBD2 (5 bases each). With 0 bases removed from V and 3 bases from J, the gap between germline ends came to 12 bases. The CDR3 runs 16 residues. Germline V gene lookup returns CDR1 SGHRS and CDR2 YFSETQ. This CDR3 is CASSLGGSTYTGELFF. CDR3 nucleotides: TGCGCCAGCAGCTTGGGGGGGTCCACCTACACCGGGGAGCTGTTTTTT.

The chain employs TRBV2 and TRBJ2-6, with 7 bases that match TRBD1. The germline V gene has CDR1 SNHLY and CDR2 FYNNEI. J lost 4 bases, V lost 10 bases, and 13 bases had no gene match. This CDR3 comprises 16 residues. The CDR3 protein is CATLGQRFGGANVLTF. CDR3 in DNA: TGTGCCACCTTGGGACAGCGCTTTGGAGGGGCCAACGTCCTGACTTTC.

This clonotype was detected ten times or more. The rearrangement joins TRBV20-1 to TRBJ1-1, with TRBD1 matching over 7 bases. V was pared by 5 bases and J by 0 bases, with 6 bases of the junction left unmatched. CDR3 length: 14 residues. CDR1 is DFQATT and CDR2 is SNEGSKA in the germline V gene (reference sequence). In nucleotides, the CDR3 is TGCAGTGCTCGCAGACAGGGCCTGAACACTGAAGCTTTCTTT. Translated: CSARRQGLNTEAFF.

This sequence joins TRBV12-5 and TRBJ2-3, with 7 bases aligning to TRBD2. Germline lookup yields CDR1 LGHNT and CDR2 FRNRAP. V lost 0 bases and J lost 7; bases outside the gene matches: 1. The CDR3 is made up of 13 amino acids. The CDR3 reads CASGLVLANTQYF. The CDR3 DNA reads as TGTGCTAGTGGTTTGGTACTAGCGAATACGCAGTATTTT. Looking up the rest from reference TRBV12-5 and TRBJ2-3 gives the full variable domain: DARVTQTPRHKVTEMGQEVTMRCQPILGHNTVFWYRQTMMQGLELLAYFRNRAPLDDSGMPKDRFSAEMPDATLATLKIQPSEPRDSAVYFCASGLVLANTQYFGPGTRLTVL.

This clonotype has only a few counts. CDR3 coding DNA: TGTGCCAGTACCTCAGGGGGCCAGCCCCAGCATTTT. It codes for CASTSGGQPQHF. This chain joins TRBV19 and TRBJ1-5; 8 nucleotides match TRBD1. J lost 7 bases, V lost 7 bases, and 3 bases had no gene match. Germline CDR1 is LNHDA and CDR2 is SQIVND (reference sequence). This CDR3 has 12 residues.